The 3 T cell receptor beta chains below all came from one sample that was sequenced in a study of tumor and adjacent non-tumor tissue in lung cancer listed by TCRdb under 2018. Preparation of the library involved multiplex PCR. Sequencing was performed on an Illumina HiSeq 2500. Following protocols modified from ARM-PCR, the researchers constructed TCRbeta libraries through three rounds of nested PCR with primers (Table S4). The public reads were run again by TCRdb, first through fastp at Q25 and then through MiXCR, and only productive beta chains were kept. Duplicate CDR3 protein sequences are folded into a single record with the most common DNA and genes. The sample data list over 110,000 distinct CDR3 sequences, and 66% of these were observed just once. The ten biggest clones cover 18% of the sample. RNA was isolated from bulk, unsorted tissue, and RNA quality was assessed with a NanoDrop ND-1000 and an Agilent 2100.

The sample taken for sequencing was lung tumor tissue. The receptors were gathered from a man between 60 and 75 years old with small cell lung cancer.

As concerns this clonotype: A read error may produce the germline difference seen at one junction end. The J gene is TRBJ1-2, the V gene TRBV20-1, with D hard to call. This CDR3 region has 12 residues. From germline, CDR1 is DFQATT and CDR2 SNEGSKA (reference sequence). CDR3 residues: CSAVRPNYGYAF. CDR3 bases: TGCAGTGCAGTGAGGCCGAACTATGGCTACGCCTTC.

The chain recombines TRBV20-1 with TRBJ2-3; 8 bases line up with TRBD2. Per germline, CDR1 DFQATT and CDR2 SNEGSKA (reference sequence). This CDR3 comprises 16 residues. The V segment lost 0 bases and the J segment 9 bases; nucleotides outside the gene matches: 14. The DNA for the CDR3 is TGCAGTGCTAGAGATGTGACTAGCGAGAGATACGACACGCAGTATTTT. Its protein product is CSARDVTSERYDTQYF.

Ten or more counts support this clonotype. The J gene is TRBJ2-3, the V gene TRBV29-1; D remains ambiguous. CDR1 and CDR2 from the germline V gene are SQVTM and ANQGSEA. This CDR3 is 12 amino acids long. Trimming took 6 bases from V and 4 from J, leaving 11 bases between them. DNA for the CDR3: TGCAGCGTGCTGACCGCGGCAGATACGCAGTATTTT. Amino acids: CSVLTAADTQYF.